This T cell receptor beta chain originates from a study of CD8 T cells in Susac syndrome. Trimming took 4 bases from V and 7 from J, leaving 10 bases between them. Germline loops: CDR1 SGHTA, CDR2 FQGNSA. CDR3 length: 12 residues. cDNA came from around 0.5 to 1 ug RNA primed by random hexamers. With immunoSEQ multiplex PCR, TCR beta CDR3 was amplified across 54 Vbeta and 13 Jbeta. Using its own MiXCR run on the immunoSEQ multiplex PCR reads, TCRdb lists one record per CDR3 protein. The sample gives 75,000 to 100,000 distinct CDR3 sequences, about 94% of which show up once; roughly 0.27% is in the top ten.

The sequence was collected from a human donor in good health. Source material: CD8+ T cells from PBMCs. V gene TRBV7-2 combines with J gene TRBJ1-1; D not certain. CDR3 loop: CASSSDGFEAFF. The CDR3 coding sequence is TGTGCCAGCAGCTCAGACGGATTTGAAGCTTTCTTT.